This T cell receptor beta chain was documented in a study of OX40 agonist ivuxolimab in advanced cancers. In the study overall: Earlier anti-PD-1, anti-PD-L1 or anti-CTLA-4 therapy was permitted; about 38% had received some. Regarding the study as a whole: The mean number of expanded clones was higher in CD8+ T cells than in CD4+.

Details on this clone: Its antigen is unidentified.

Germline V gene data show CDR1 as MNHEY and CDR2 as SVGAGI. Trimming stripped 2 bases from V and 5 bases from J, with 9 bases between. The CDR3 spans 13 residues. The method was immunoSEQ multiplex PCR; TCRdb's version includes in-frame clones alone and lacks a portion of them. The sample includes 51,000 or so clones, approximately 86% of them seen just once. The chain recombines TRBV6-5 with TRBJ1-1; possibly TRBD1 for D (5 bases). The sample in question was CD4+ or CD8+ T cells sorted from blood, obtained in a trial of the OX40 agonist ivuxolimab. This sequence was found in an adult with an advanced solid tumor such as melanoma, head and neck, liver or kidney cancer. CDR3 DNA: TGTGCCAGCAGTTACGGGGGTACAACTGAAGCTTTCTTT. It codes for CASSYGGTTEAFF.